Detailed here is one T cell receptor (beta chain). What it recognizes is unknown. This sample stems from a study of long-term antiretroviral therapy in people with HIV. Study findings and constraints: The repertoire was dominated at all time points by clones expanded before ART. Upon ART, diversity increased but remained lower than transplant donor controls. Repertoires in HIV (unlike those of controls) had narrower CDR3 length ranges.

Per donor, at least one pre-ART and at least two post-ART PBMC samples were obtained. Per the germline V gene, CDR1 is MNHEY and CDR2 is SMNVEV (reference sequence). V lost 7 bases to trimming and J lost 5 bases, with 17 bases between them. The CDR3 loop spans 15 amino acids. The assay used was immunoSEQ (version v3.0), run at survey level. This table comes from immunoSEQ multiplex PCR, and its TCRdb copy is limited to in-frame clones, with some not included. The sample contains roughly 24,000 clones, 88% of which appear only once. Sequencing was performed on unsorted PBMCs, taken 0.6 years after starting antiretroviral therapy. The receptor comes from a man aged 55-75 years with HIV. The chain combines TRBV27 with TRBJ2-2, with D perhaps TRBD1 (5 bases). CDR3 nucleotide sequence: TGTGCCAGCAATCAGGGTACAGGAAGGACCGGGGAGCTGTTTTTT. Translated: CASNQGTGRTGELFF.